The 30 T cell receptor beta chains below were found in one sample sequenced in a study of beta chain features in type 1 diabetes. The study, taken as a whole, reports: Type 1 diabetes patients had moderately but significantly shorter TCRB CDR3s in all four CD4+ subsets.

No antigen has been identified for these receptors. Every isolated RNA sample was fully reverse transcribed, so sequencing captured expressed TCRB transcripts. TCRdb keeps only in-frame clones here, not all; method: immunoSEQ multiplex PCR. The top ten clones hold less than 0.09% of a sample with more than 200,000 clones, 16% of them seen once. Input material: naive CD4+ T cells from blood. The source of these receptors is a man younger than 45 with type 1 diabetes.

The DNA of the CDR3 is TGTGCCAGCAGTTACTTGAGCACTGAAGCTTTCTTT. Encoded protein: CASSYLSTEAFF. The chain combines TRBV6-6 with TRBJ1-1; D unresolved. There are 12 residues in the CDR3. Germline assignment: CDR1 MNHNY and CDR2 SVGAGI (reference sequence). Between the trimmed V and J ends, which lost 1 base and 4 bases, there was a span of 4 bases.

This clone was counted a few times. This chain uses TRBV7-7 with TRBJ2-5, with 8 bases matching TRBD1. CDR1 is SSHAT, CDR2 FNYEAQ, per germline (reference sequence). Trimming cost V 4 bases and J 5 bases; bases outside gene matches: 3. There are 13 residues in the CDR3. CDR3 residues: CASSSDRVETQYF. In DNA, the CDR3 is TGTGCCAGCAGCTCGGACAGGGTTGAGACCCAGTACTTC.

The gene calls are TRBV5-4 and TRBJ2-5, with a weak D call TRBD2 (5 bases). The V and J ends lost 4 bases and 5 bases respectively, with 15 bases between them. The CDR3 loop spans 14 amino acids. Per germline, CDR1 SGHNT and CDR2 YYREEE (reference sequence). This CDR3 is CASSDGNRGETQYF. Here the CDR3 DNA reads TGTGCCAGCAGCGATGGCAACCGAGGGGAGACCCAGTACTTC. Full variable domain (outside the CDR3, taken from reference TRBV5-4 and TRBJ2-5): ETGVTQSPTHLIKTRGQQVTLRCSSQSGHNTVSWYQQALGQGPQFIFQYYREEENGRGNFPPRFSGLQFPNYSSELNVNALELDDSALYLCASSDGNRGETQYFGPGTRLLVL.

This clone was found a few times. This chain links TRBV7-2 with TRBJ2-3, with 11 bases fitting TRBD2. Germline-derived CDR1 and CDR2 are SGHTA and FQGNSA. Trimming took 5 bases from V and 3 from J; bases not matched to a gene: 4. CDR3 size: 15 residues. The CDR3 spells CASSPLAGGTDTQYF. The CDR3 DNA is TGTGCCAGCAGCCCCCTAGCGGGAGGAACAGATACGCAGTATTTT.

This clone occurred a few times. The chain couples TRBV28 to TRBJ2-1; D gene ambiguous. This CDR3 has 15 residues. The germline CDR1 and CDR2 sequences are MDHEN and SYDVKM. V dropped 8 bases and J dropped 4 bases, with 18 bases sitting between them. The CDR3 sequence: CASAPRLGSYNEQFF. The CDR3 nucleotides are TGTGCCAGCGCCCCCCGCCTGGGCAGTTACAATGAGCAGTTCTTC.

The V gene is TRBV15, the J gene TRBJ1-5; D gene unclear. Looked up from germline, CDR1 is LNHNV and CDR2 is YYDKDF (reference sequence). Trimming removed 2 bases from V and 4 bases from J, with 3 bases in between. This CDR3 region has 12 residues. CDR3 in amino acids: CATSRPNQPQHF. The CDR3 DNA reads TGTGCCACCAGCAGACCAAATCAGCCCCAGCATTTT.

V is TRBV29-1 and J is TRBJ2-7; maybe TRBD2 (5 bases). The V gene's germline CDR1 is SQVTM and CDR2 ANQGSEA. This CDR3 contains 12 residues. The ends were cut back, 5 bases at V and 0 bases at J, with 8 bases in the middle. The CDR3 sequence is CSVLGSSYEQYF. DNA of the CDR3: TGCAGCGTTCTTGGGAGCTCCTACGAGCAGTACTTC.

The V call is TRBV29-1, the J call TRBJ2-3, with TRBD2 matching 10 bases. Per the germline V gene, CDR1 is SQVTM and CDR2 is ANQGSEA. The CDR3 is 14 residues long. V lost 7 bases to trimming and J lost 5 bases; unmatched junction nucleotides: 9. This chain's CDR3 is CSAPAGGPGDTQYF. The CDR3 nucleotides read TGCAGCGCTCCAGCGGGAGGGCCTGGAGATACGCAGTATTTT.

This chain connects TRBV2 to TRBJ1-4; 9 positions match TRBD1. The germline V gene encodes CDR1 SNHLY and CDR2 FYNNEI. The junction had 7 bases not matched to a gene; V was cut back by 6 bases and J by 8 bases. The CDR3 is 14 amino acids. CDR3 bases: TGTGCCAGCAGAGCACAGGGGGCTATCGAAAAACTGTTTTTT. It encodes CASRAQGAIEKLFF.

This clone was counted between two and nine times. CDR3 DNA sequence: TGTGCCAGCAGCGTAGCTGTCGGGGTATCGGATACGCAGTATTTT. As protein: CASSVAVGVSDTQYF. The chain couples TRBV9 to TRBJ2-3; D is possibly TRBD2 (5 bases). Trimming left V 0 bases short and J 6 bases short, with 14 bases between. The CDR3 is made up of 15 amino acids. Germline assignment: CDR1 SGDLS and CDR2 YYNGEE.

This chain connects TRBV20-1 to TRBJ2-5; D gene uncertain. From germline, CDR1 is DFQATT and CDR2 SNEGSKA (reference sequence). V was trimmed by 8 bases and J by 2 bases, leaving 9 bases between them. The CDR3 sequence is 11 residues long. The CDR3 DNA reads TGCAGTTCCGGGCCGCAAGAGACCCAGTACTTC. Translating it yields CSSGPQETQYF.

There are a few counts of this clone. The chain recombines TRBV29-1 with TRBJ2-5; 8 positions match TRBD2. Judging by the DNA end, TRBJ2-7 fits better; the J call may be wrong. This CDR3 comprises 15 residues. Germline V gene sequence: CDR1 SQVTM, CDR2 ANQGSEA. CDR3 in DNA: TGCAGCGTTGAAGATCTGATAGCGGGGAACTACGAGCAGTACTTC. Translated, it gives CSVEDLIAGNYEQYF.

To note about this clone: Other DNA sequences in this specimen translate into the identical CDR3. This chain links TRBV4-1 with TRBJ2-1, with 7 bases fitting TRBD1. Germline V gene sequence: CDR1 MGHRA, CDR2 YSYEKL. With 1 base clipped from V and 4 bases from J, the junction kept 1 base outside the gene matches. This CDR3 region has 14 residues. CDR3 bases: TGCGCCAGCAGCCAAGGGGACAGTTACAATGAGCAGTTCTTC. This gives the protein CASSQGDSYNEQFF.

This clone was detected a few times. J is TRBJ1-3 and V is TRBV29-1, with 7 bases identical to TRBD1. Per the germline V gene, CDR1 is SQVTM and CDR2 is ANQGSEA. This CDR3 is built from 14 residues. Losses at the gene ends were 6 bases for V and 2 bases for J; bases not matched to a gene: 7. The CDR3 nucleotides read TGCAGCGTCCTCCCGCAGGGGGCTGGAAACACCATATATTTT. Its protein product is CSVLPQGAGNTIYF.

This clone was counted between two and nine times. This rearrangement joins TRBV28 to TRBJ1-1, with D uncertain. Germline V lookup: CDR1 MDHEN, CDR2 SYDVKM. CDR3 length: 13 residues. Trimming took 3 bases from V and 8 from J, leaving 13 bases between them. DNA of the CDR3: TGTGCCAGCAGTTTTATCTCCAACAAGGAAGCTTTCTTT. This codes for CASSFISNKEAFF. The full variable domain, in which reference TRBV28 and TRBJ1-1 provide the parts outside the CDR3, is DVKVTQSSRYLVKRTGEKVFLECVQDMDHENMFWYRQDPGLGLRLIYFSYDVKMKEKGDIPEGYSVSREKKERFSLILESASTNQTSMYLCASSFISNKEAFFGQGTRLTVV.

This clone was counted between two and nine times. J is TRBJ2-3 and V is TRBV7-3, with 8 bases that match TRBD1. CDR1 is SGHTA and CDR2 is FQGTGA in the germline V gene. V gave up 5 bases and J gave up 4 bases; unmatched junction bases: 5. The CDR3 is 14 residues long. Written as DNA, the CDR3 is TGTGCCAGCAGCCTGCAGGGGGCCGCAGATACGCAGTATTTT. This codes for CASSLQGAADTQYF.

The chain couples TRBV27 to TRBJ2-6; 8 bases match TRBD1. V was pared by 6 bases and J by 4 bases, with 14 bases of the junction left unmatched. Germline V gene sequence: CDR1 MNHEY, CDR2 SMNVEV (reference sequence). The CDR3 length is 18 residues. CDR3 sequence reads: CASRTGQGTPSGANVLTF. The CDR3 DNA reads as TGTGCCAGCAGAACTGGACAGGGTACTCCCTCCGGGGCCAACGTCCTGACTTTC.

Here the CDR3 DNA reads TGCAGCCCTACAGAGAACACTGAAGCTTTCTTT. Amino acid sequence: CSPTENTEAFF. The J gene is TRBJ1-1, the V gene TRBV20-1; unclear D gene. The CDR3 sequence is 11 residues long. The germline CDR1 and CDR2 sequences are DFQATT and SNEGSKA (reference sequence).

The chain combines TRBV7-2 with TRBJ2-5; 8 bases are a match to TRBD1. Germline values: CDR1 SGHTA, CDR2 FQGNSA. The CDR3 extends over 16 amino acids. The ends lost 1 base at V and 5 bases at J; junction bases unmatched: 9. In DNA form, the CDR3 reads TGTGCCAGCAGCTTAGTTCGGACAGGGTTTGGGGAGACCCAGTACTTC. Its translation: CASSLVRTGFGETQYF.

This clone was recorded a few times. This chain uses TRBV7-9 with TRBJ2-1; TRBD2 aligns across 8 bases. The CDR3 is 15 residues long. Germline V lookup: CDR1 SEHNR, CDR2 FQNEAQ (reference sequence). V shed 5 bases, J shed 4 bases, and the junction held 7 bases outside the gene matches. The CDR3 is CASSPPAGGYNEQFF. In nucleotides, the CDR3 is TGTGCCAGCAGCCCTCCGGCGGGAGGTTACAATGAGCAGTTCTTC. The entire variable domain, with the rest obtained from reference TRBV7-9 and TRBJ2-1, is as follows: DTGVSQNPRHKITKRGQNVTFRCDPISEHNRLYWYRQTLGQGPEFLTYFQNEAQLEKSRLLSDRFSAERPKGSFSTLEIQRTEQGDSAMYLCASSPPAGGYNEQFFGPGTRLTVL.

This clone showed up just a few times. The rearrangement uses TRBV25-1 and TRBJ2-3; 9 nucleotides match TRBD1. The CDR3 has 14 residues. V gave up 6 bases and J gave up 2 bases; unmatched junction bases: 3. Per the germline V gene, CDR1 is MGHDK and CDR2 is SYGVNS. The CDR3 sequence: CASRRQGVTDTQYF. CDR3 in DNA: TGTGCCAGCAGGAGACAGGGGGTCACAGATACGCAGTATTTT.

Only a few counts were recorded for this clone. This chain links TRBV5-1 with TRBJ2-1, with D maybe TRBD1 (6 bases). Trimming removed 5 bases from V and 8 bases from J, with 14 bases in between. The CDR3 spans 13 residues. Looked up from germline, CDR1 is SGHRS and CDR2 is YFSETQ. The CDR3 DNA reads TGCGCCAGCAGGGCAGGGGCAGGACATGAGCAGTTCTTC. Its translation is CASRAGAGHEQFF.

The chain recombines TRBV25-1 with TRBJ1-1; D not resolved. Germline V gene data show CDR1 as MGHDK and CDR2 as SYGVNS. The CDR3 length is 15 residues. V was shortened by 0 bases and J by 7 bases, with 15 bases between the two germline ends. CDR3 residues: CASSEYGAFNGEAFF. CDR3 bases: TGTGCCAGCAGTGAATACGGAGCTTTCAACGGTGAAGCTTTCTTT.

This clone was picked up a small number of times. This rearrangement joins TRBV18 to TRBJ1-1, with D unclear. V lost 3 bases and J lost 11, with 10 bases in between. Germline V gives CDR1 KGHSH, CDR2 LQKENI. The CDR3 totals 11 residues. The CDR3 nucleotides read TGTGCCAGCTCACCTGGCACGGGGGCTTTCTTT. This translates into CASSPGTGAFF.

This clone has a handful of counts. The chain uses TRBV29-1 and TRBJ1-1; D is uncertain. The V gene lost 5 bases and the J gene lost 5 bases, with 18 bases spanning the gap. Germline-derived CDR1 and CDR2 are SQVTM and ANQGSEA. This CDR3 has 14 residues. In nucleotides, the CDR3 is TGCAGCGTTTCATTCAGACTCCTCCGGACTGAAGCTTTCTTT. Translation gives CSVSFRLLRTEAFF.

This clone was seen only a few times. V gene TRBV30 combines with J gene TRBJ2-3; D ambiguous. This CDR3 is built from 17 residues. Between the trimmed V and J ends, which lost 3 bases and 4 bases, there was a span of 23 bases. Germline V gives CDR1 GTSNPN, CDR2 SVGIG (reference sequence). The CDR3 DNA is TGTGCCTGGAGCCCAATGCTGACGGGTCTTGGGGCAGATACGCAGTATTTT. It codes for CAWSPMLTGLGADTQYF.

The chain carries TRBV29-1 and TRBJ2-5; D is unclear. This CDR3 spans 12 amino acids. V dropped 3 bases and J dropped 2 bases, with 7 bases sitting between them. From germline, CDR1 is SQVTM and CDR2 ANQGSEA. The CDR3 DNA follows: TGCAGCGTTGACGGAGTTCAAGAGACCCAGTACTTC. This codes for CSVDGVQETQYF.

This clone showed up just a few times. This chain joins TRBV29-1 and TRBJ1-2; D is undetermined. Germline V CDR1 and CDR2: SQVTM, ANQGSEA. Trimming cost V 4 bases and J 2 bases, with 8 bases left between them. There are 12 residues in the CDR3. The CDR3 spells CSVGVANYGYTF. The DNA of the CDR3 is TGCAGCGTTGGGGTAGCAAACTATGGCTACACCTTC.

The chain combines TRBV29-1 with TRBJ2-3, with D possibly TRBD2 on 5 matching bases. Germline loops: CDR1 SQVTM, CDR2 ANQGSEA. V was shortened by 3 bases and J by 6 bases, with 7 bases between the two germline ends. This CDR3 contains 11 residues. CDR3 DNA: TGCAGCGTTGATAGGAGGGATACGCAGTATTTT. Encoded protein: CSVDRRDTQYF.

The V and J genes are TRBV29-1 and TRBJ2-1, with 7 nucleotides matching TRBD2. The CDR3 loop spans 14 amino acids. With V trimmed by 5 bases and J by 6 bases, 10 bases remained unmatched. CDR1 and CDR2 (germline): SQVTM, ANQGSEA. The DNA of the CDR3 is TGCAGCGTTTCCATCCTAGCGGAACTCAATGAGCAGTTCTTC. It encodes CSVSILAELNEQFF.